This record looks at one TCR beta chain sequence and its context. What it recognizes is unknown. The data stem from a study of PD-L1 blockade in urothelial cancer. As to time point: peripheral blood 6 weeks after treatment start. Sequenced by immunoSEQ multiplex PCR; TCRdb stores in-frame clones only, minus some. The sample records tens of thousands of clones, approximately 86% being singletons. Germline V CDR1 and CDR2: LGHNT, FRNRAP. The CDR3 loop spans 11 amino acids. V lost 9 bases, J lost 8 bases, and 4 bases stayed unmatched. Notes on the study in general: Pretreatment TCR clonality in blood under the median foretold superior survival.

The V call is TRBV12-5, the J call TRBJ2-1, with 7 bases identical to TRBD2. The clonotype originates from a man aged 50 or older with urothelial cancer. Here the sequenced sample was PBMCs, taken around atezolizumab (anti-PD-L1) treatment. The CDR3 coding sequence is TGTGCTAGCCGGCGGGAGTATGAGCAGTTCTTC. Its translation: CASRREYEQFF.